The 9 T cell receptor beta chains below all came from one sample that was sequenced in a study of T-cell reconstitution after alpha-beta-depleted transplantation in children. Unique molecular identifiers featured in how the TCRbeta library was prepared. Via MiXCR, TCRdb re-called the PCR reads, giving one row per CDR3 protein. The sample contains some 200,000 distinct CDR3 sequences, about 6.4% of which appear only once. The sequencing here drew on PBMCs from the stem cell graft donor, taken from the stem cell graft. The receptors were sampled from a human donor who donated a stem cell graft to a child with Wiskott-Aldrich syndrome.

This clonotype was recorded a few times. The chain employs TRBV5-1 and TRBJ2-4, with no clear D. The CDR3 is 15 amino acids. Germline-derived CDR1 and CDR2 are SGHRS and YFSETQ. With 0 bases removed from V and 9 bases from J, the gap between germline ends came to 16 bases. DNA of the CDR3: TGCGCCAGCAGCTTGGCCGGACCCCCTATGGGCATTCAGTACTTC. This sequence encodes CASSLAGPPMGIQYF.

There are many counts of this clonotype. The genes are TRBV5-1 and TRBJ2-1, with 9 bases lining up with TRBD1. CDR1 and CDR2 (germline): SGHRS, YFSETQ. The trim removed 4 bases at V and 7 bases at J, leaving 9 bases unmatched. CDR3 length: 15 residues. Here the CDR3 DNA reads TGCGCCAGCAGCGCTGCGACAGGGGGTCGGAATGAGCAGTTCTTC. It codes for CASSAATGGRNEQFF. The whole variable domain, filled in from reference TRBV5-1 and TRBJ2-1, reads KAGVTQTPRYLIKTRGQQVTLSCSPISGHRSVSWYQQTPGQGLQFLFEYFSETQRNKGNFPGRFSGRQFSNSRSEMNVSTLELGDSALYLCASSAATGGRNEQFFGPGTRLTVL.

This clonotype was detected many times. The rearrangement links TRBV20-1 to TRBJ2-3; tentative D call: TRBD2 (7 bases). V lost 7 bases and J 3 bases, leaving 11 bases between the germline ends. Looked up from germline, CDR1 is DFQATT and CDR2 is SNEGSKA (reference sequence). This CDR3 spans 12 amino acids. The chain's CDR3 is CSGAGATDTQYF. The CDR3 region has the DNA TGCAGTGGCGCGGGGGCAACAGATACGCAGTATTTT.

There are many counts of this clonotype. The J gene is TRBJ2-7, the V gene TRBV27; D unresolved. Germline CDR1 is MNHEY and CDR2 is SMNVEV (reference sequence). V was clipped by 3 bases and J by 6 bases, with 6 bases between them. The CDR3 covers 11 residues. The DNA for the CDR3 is TGTGCCAGCAGTTTGGGCATCGAGCAGTACTTC. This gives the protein CASSLGIEQYF.

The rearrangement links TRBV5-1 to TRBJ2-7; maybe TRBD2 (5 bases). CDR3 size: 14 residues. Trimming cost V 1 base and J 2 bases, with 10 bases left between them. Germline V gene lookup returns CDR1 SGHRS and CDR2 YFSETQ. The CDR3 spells CASSLIVGAYEQYF. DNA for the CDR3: TGCGCCAGCAGCTTGATTGTCGGGGCCTACGAGCAGTACTTC.

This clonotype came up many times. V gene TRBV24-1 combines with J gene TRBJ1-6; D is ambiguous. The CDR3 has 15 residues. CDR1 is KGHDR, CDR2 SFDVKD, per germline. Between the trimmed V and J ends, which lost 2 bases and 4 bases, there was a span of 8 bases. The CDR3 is CATSDSSAYNSPLHF. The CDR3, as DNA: TGTGCCACCAGTGATTCCTCGGCTTATAATTCACCCCTCCACTTT.

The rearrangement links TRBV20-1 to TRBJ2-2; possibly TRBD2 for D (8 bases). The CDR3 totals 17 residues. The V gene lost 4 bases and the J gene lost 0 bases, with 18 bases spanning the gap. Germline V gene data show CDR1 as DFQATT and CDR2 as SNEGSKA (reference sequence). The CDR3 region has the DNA TGCAGTGCTACTACGGGGGGGGGACAGTCGAACACCGGGGAGCTGTTTTTT. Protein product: CSATTGGGQSNTGELFF.

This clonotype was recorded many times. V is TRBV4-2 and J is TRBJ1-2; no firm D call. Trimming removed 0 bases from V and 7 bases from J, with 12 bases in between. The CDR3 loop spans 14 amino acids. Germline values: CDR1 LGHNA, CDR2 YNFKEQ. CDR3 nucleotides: TGTGCCAGCAGCCAAGATTTCGGGTTAGGTGGCTACACCTTC. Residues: CASSQDFGLGGYTF.

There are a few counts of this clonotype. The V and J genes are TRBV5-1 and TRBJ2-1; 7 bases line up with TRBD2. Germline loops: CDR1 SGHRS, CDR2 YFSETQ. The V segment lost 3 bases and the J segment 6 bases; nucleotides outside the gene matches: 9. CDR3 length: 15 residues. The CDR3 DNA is TGCGCCAGCAGCTCAGGGCCGGGGGGTTTCAATGAGCAGTTCTTC. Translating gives CASSSGPGGFNEQFF.